This T cell receptor beta chain is drawn from a study of TIL therapy for anti-PD-1-resistant metastatic lung cancer (TCRdb year 2021). At the level of the whole study: Tumors were collected before any PD-1/PD-L1 blockade, after which patients were given nivolumab, and patients who progressed were given lymphodepletion, an infusion of expanded TIL and IL-2. Enrolled patients had a median age of roughly 50 years (range about 35-80) and a median tumor PD-L1 proportion score of around 6%. Across the cohort, whole-exome sequencing showed a median non-synonymous tumor mutation burden of about 1.5 mutations per megabase. Most of the cohort had lung adenocarcinoma, including a few EGFR-mutant tumors and two ALK-rearranged tumors, and half of the patients were either current or former smokers. Tumor and peripheral blood T cell receptor beta sequencing was used to track clonotypes across tumor, expanded TIL product and serial blood samples.

TCR beta CDR3 regions were amplified from genomic DNA by bias-controlled multiplex PCR with the immunoSEQ v3 hsTCRB kit. TCR libraries were sequenced on an Illumina NextSeq 500 to 1.5 million to 2.5 million read pairs for survey level or about 5-6.5 million for deep level. The published analysis was carried out like this. V, D and J genes were assigned, non-productive sequences were removed, and clonality was reported by immunoSEQ Analyzer software. To compare repertoires between infused TIL and blood, productive Simpson clonality was used along with the Morisita overlap index of productive TRB rearrangements. For each clone in blood, the absolute clonotype count was estimated by multiplying the lymphocyte count by the CD3+ fraction and by the clone's productive frequency. As stored in TCRdb, this immuneACCESS dataset retains in-frame rearrangements with V and J assigned. A fraction of the clones does not appear; measured against another copy, unresolved V genes explain less than half of the discrepancy, and the remainder lacks a known reason. V, J and clone size were drawn from that table, and D and trimming were deduced from the DNA. Within this sample are more than 20,000 clones, with approximately 70% of them counted one time only. Almost 2% of the sample rests with the top ten.

Summary of the overall study and its limitations: Because the cohort was highly selected, with more treatment-naive, never-smoker and oncogene-addicted patients than is typical, generalizability is limited. Clonotypes from the infused TIL partially replaced the baseline peripheral repertoire and then declined over months, and persistence showed no apparent association with response. The study protocol defined all tumor marker inferences as exploratory.

What the time point label conveys for this sample: pre-treatment sample, taken before nivolumab and TIL therapy. Adults with stage 4 NSCLC were enrolled in a dual-center phase I trial from October 2017 to early 2020. The samples were obtained from a phase I trial that was single-arm and open-label and tested tumor-infiltrating lymphocyte therapy combined with nivolumab in advanced non-small cell lung cancer. Blood mononuclear cells from EDTA tubes were isolated by Ficoll gradient, snap-frozen as pellets, and DNA was extracted with a Qiagen mini-prep kit. The CDR3, cysteine through phenylalanine, is 13 amino acids long. This entry keeps only the CDR3 DNA: 39 bases, framed from base 1. The V and J ends are trimmed by 7 bases and 3 bases, leaving 10 bases between them. CDR1 and CDR2, per the germline V gene, are SGHRS and YFSETQ. To note about this clone: Its cognate antigen has yet to be identified. Nothing much larger sits one base from this clone, and base qualities are not available.

The source of this sequence is a person aged 30 to 80 with non-small cell lung cancer. The rearranged chain carries TRBV5-1 and TRBJ1-4; perhaps TRBD1 is the D gene, with 5 bases matching. This material consisted of blood, taken at baseline. The CDR3 region: CASAGDPNEKLFF. The nucleotides read TGCGCCAGCGCGGGGGATCCTAATGAAAAACTGTTTTTT.